This T cell receptor beta chain emerged from a study of T cell responses to AZD1222 COVID-19 vaccine. Measured with immunoSEQ multiplex PCR; TCRdb has only the in-frame clones, and not every one. The sample lists 75,000 to 100,000 clones; almost 90% were seen once. There are 17 residues in the CDR3. J gave up 2 bases and V 3 bases, and 8 bases lay outside the gene matches. Per the germline V gene, CDR1 is KGHSH and CDR2 is LQKENI. The gene calls are TRBV18 and TRBJ2-5; 11 positions agree with TRBD2. This material consisted of peripheral blood, taken on day 0 of AZD1222 vaccination. The sequence came from an adult in good health. The DNA of the CDR3 is TGTGCCAGCTCACCTGAGACTAGCGGGGCCCTGCAAGAGACCCAGTACTTC. Translated, it gives CASSPETSGALQETQYF.